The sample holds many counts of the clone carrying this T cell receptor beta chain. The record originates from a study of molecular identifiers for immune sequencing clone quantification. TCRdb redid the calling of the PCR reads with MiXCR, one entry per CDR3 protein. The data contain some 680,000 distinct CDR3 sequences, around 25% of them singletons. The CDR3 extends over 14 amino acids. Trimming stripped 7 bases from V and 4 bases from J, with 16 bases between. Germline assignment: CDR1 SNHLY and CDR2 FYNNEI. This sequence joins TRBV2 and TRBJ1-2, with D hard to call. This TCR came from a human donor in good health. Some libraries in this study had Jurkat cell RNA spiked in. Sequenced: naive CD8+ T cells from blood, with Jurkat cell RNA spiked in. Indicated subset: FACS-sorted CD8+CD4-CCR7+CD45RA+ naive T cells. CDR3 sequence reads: CASTTDGGIYGYTF. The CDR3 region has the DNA TGTGCCAGCACCACCGATGGCGGCATCTATGGCTACACCTTC.